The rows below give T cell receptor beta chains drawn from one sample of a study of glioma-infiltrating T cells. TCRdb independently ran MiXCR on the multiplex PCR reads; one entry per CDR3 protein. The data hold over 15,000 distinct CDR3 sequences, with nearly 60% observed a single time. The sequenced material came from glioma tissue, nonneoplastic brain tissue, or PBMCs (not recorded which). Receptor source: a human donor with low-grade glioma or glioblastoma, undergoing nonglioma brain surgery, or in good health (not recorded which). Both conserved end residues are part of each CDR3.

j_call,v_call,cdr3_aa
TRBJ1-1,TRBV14,CASSQEWTTPEAFF
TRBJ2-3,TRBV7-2,CASKGWNTDTQYF
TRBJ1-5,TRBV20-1,CSASSGFSNQPQHF
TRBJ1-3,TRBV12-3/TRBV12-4,CAAGWSSGNTIYF
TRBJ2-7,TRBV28,CASSLQGAFPYEQYF
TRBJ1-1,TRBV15,CATSREGQGLAEAFF
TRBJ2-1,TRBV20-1,CSARDSTSGGDEQFF
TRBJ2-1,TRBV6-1,CASSEQQFSYNEQFF
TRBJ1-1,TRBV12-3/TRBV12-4,CASSDAGAGLNTEAFF
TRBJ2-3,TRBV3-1,CASSLRTGNKDTQYF
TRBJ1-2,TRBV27,CASRRLARDYCYTF
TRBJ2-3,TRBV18,CASSRGTGEDTQYF
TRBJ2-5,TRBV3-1,CASSLRLAGWGKTQYF
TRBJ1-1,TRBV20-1,CSARVKNTEAFF
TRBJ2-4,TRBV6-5,CASSSHLAKNIQYF
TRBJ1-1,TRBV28,CASSLSARNPEAFF
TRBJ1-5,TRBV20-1,CSARRTPGASNQPQHF
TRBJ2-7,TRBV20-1,CSAPPGGRGYEQYF
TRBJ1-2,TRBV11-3,CASSGTNYGYTF
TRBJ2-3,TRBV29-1,CSDPGLATSTDTQYF
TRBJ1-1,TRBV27,CASRYRVSTEAFF
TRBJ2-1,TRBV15,CATSPPYNEQFF
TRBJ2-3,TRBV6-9,CASSYRGGRTDTQYF
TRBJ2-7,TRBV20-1,CSAPKSSGGANEQYF
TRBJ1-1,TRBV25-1,CASSVGFDSWAETFF
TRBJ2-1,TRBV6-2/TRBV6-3,CASSSFRQAGDNEQFF
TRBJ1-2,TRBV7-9,CASSSTGGNGYTF
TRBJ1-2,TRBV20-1,CSAKQGDYGYTF
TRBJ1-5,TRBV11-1,CASSSQMDQPQHF
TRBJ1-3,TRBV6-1,CASSRQGLNSGNTIYF
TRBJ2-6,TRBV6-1,CASSPRTASGANVLSF
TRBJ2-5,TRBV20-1,CSARTGTGATQYF
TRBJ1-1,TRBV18,CASSPQGTEAFF
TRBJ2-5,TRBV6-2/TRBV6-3,CASSSSWTSRQETQYF
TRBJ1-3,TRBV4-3,CASSQGQPFSGNTIYF
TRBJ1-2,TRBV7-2,CASSPRQGSYGYTF
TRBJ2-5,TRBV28,CASRAWETQYF
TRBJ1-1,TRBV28,CASSLGTGSGPEAFF
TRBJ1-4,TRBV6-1,CASSRAGVNEKLFF
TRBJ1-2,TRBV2,CASSVVVTGLYPYGYTF
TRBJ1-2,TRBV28,CASTSIGTVYGYTF
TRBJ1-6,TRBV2,CASILESSYNSPLHF
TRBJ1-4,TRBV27,CASSLRPAFNEKLFF
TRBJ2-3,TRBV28,CASSLEEGLTDTQYF
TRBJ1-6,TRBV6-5,CASRKQGESPLHF
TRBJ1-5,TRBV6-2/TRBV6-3,CASSYWDTNQPQHF
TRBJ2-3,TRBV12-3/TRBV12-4,CASSLSGGGTDTQYF
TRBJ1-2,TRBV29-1,CSVYGGGGGQFYGYTF
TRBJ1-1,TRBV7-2,CASSLVVGVVSRGYYSNTEAFF
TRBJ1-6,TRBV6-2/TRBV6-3,CASSPTDSSYNSPLHF
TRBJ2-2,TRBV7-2,CASSPLTGNTGELFF
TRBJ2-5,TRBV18,CASSPPRSRTQETQYF
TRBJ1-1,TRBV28,CVSSLPQRSTEAFF
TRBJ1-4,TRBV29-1,CSVEDRGDEKLFF
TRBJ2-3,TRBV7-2,CASSLVVRLAGVVEDTQYF